Below, 20 T cell receptor beta chains from the same sample are listed, as sequenced in a study of T cell clones after liver transplantation. Sequenced by immunoSEQ multiplex PCR; TCRdb stores in-frame clones only, minus some. The sample carries 77,000 or so clones, about 80% recorded once. Sequencing was performed on CD4+ T cells from blood, taken 12 months after liver transplant. All receptors derive from a human patient who received a liver transplant. Some of the T cells might come from the graft donor.

Here the CDR3 DNA reads TGTGCCACCAGCAGAGATAGTGTAGCTACGCAGTATTTT. It encodes CATSRDSVATQYF. The V call is TRBV15, the J call TRBJ2-3; D gene uncertain. Trimming removed 0 bases at V and 8 bases at J, with 9 bases between. The CDR3 is 13 residues long. Germline CDR1 is LNHNV and CDR2 is YYDKDF (reference sequence).

V usage is TRBV6-1 and J usage is TRBJ2-1, with TRBD1 matching 10 bases. The CDR3 extends over 15 amino acids. The germline V gene has CDR1 MNHNS and CDR2 SASEGT. Losses at the gene ends were 7 bases for V and 5 bases for J; bases not matched to a gene: 8. The CDR3 DNA sequence: TGTGCCAGCACCCCAGGGGGGACAGGGGACAATGAGCAGTTCTTC. Translated: CASTPGGTGDNEQFF.

This clone was detected only a few times. CDR3 amino acids: CASSQDERTSGRTYEQYF. CDR3 nucleotides: TGTGCCAGCAGCCAAGATGAGAGGACTAGCGGGAGGACCTACGAGCAGTACTTC. This chain uses TRBV4-2 with TRBJ2-7, with 14 bases that match TRBD2. Germline V gene lookup returns CDR1 LGHNA and CDR2 YNFKEQ. V lost 0 bases to trimming and J lost 2 bases; unmatched junction nucleotides: 6. The CDR3 is made up of 18 amino acids.

This chain links TRBV28 with TRBJ2-7; 10 bases line up with TRBD1. V trimming: 6 bases; J trimming: 5 bases; junction bases outside the gene matches: 7. The CDR3 totals 14 residues. In germline, CDR1 is MDHEN, CDR2 SYDVKM. CDR3 coding DNA: TGTGCCAGCAGATCCGGGACAGGGGTCCACGAGCAGTACTTC. Amino acid sequence: CASRSGTGVHEQYF.

The chain links TRBV29-1 to TRBJ2-5; no clear D. Trimming removed 4 bases from V and 2 bases from J, with 11 bases in between. The CDR3 spans 13 residues. Germline CDR1 reads SQVTM; CDR2 reads ANQGSEA. CDR3 bases: TGCAGCGTTGCTCAGAACTATCAAGAGACCCAGTACTTC. Its protein product is CSVAQNYQETQYF.

The chain has TRBV18 and TRBJ1-1, with D possibly TRBD1 on 6 matching bases. The CDR3 loop spans 16 amino acids. Trimming pared 3 bases from V and 3 bases from J, leaving 17 bases between. CDR1 is KGHSH and CDR2 is LQKENI in the germline V gene. The CDR3 sequence: CASSPLSGAVDTEAFF. CDR3 DNA: TGTGCCAGCTCACCCTTATCAGGGGCTGTGGACACTGAAGCTTTCTTT.

This clone turned up a few times. This chain uses TRBV7-9 with TRBJ2-3, with 10 bases aligning to TRBD1. The V gene's germline CDR1 is SEHNR and CDR2 FQNEAQ (reference sequence). With 4 bases clipped from V and 6 bases from J, the junction kept 13 bases outside the gene matches. There are 17 residues in the CDR3. Here the CDR3 reads CASSWLRQGASPDTQYF. CDR3 nucleotides: TGTGCCAGCAGCTGGCTGCGACAGGGGGCGAGTCCGGATACGCAGTATTTT.

The chain joins TRBV18 to TRBJ1-1; tentatively, D is TRBD1 (5 bases). The CDR3 runs to 15 residues. With 3 bases removed from V and 2 bases from J, the gap between germline ends came to 13 bases. Germline V gene lookup returns CDR1 KGHSH and CDR2 LQKENI. This CDR3 is CASSPLSRENTEAFF. The CDR3, as DNA: TGTGCCAGCTCACCGCTTTCCAGGGAAAACACTGAAGCTTTCTTT.

The CDR3, as DNA: TGTGCCAGCAGCTCGGTGGCTAGCGGGAGGGCAGGCAATGAGCAGTTCTTC. Its translation is CASSSVASGRAGNEQFF. The chain carries TRBV5-6 and TRBJ2-1, with 12 bases aligning to TRBD2. V lost 3 bases to trimming and J lost 6 bases; unmatched junction nucleotides: 10. CDR1 is SGHDT and CDR2 is YYEEEE in the germline V gene. This CDR3 is built from 17 residues.

CDR3 sequence reads: CASQPVGRGKYNEQFF. CDR3 nucleotide sequence: TGTGCCAGCCAACCAGTGGGGCGGGGTAAATACAATGAGCAGTTCTTC. The V gene is TRBV27, the J gene TRBJ2-1, with a tentative D call TRBD2 (6 bases). CDR1 is MNHEY and CDR2 is SMNVEV in the germline V gene (reference sequence). V shed 8 bases and J shed 4 bases, with 21 bases lying between them. The CDR3 sequence is 16 residues long.

CDR3 DNA: TGTGCCAGCAGTGAACCGGGACGGCGGTACGAGCAGTACTTC. It specifies CASSEPGRRYEQYF. The genes are TRBV6-1 and TRBJ2-7, with D perhaps matching TRBD1 or TRBD2 (5 bases each). This CDR3 has 14 residues. V was cut by 2 bases and J by 4 bases, with 12 bases left in between. The germline V gene encodes CDR1 MNHNS and CDR2 SASEGT.

The rearrangement uses TRBV19 and TRBJ2-5; 7 bases match TRBD2. The germline V gene has CDR1 LNHDA and CDR2 SQIVND (reference sequence). V lost 6 bases to trimming and J lost 7 bases; unmatched junction nucleotides: 11. The CDR3 spans 14 residues. The CDR3 region is CASRIRAGAGTQYF. As DNA, the CDR3 is TGTGCCAGTAGGATCCGGGCGGGAGCGGGGACCCAGTACTTC.

The chain recombines TRBV19 with TRBJ1-1; D gene ambiguous. Trimming took off 4 bases at V and 0 bases at J, with 6 bases between the two ends. Per the germline V gene, CDR1 is LNHDA and CDR2 is SQIVND (reference sequence). The CDR3 contains 13 residues. The CDR3 spells CASSRQLNTEAFF. In DNA, the CDR3 is TGTGCCAGTAGTAGACAACTGAACACTGAAGCTTTCTTT.

J is TRBJ2-2 and V is TRBV6-5, with no clear D. Trimming stripped 7 bases from V and 1 base from J, with 13 bases between. The CDR3 consists of 15 residues. In germline, CDR1 is MNHEY, CDR2 SVGAGI. CDR3 region: CASTPENRNTGELFF. Here the CDR3 DNA reads TGTGCCAGCACCCCGGAAAACAGGAACACCGGGGAGCTGTTTTTT.

The rearrangement links TRBV5-6 to TRBJ2-3, with 9 bases lining up with TRBD1. The CDR3 covers 17 residues. The trim removed 3 bases at V and 6 bases at J, leaving 14 bases unmatched. Germline V gene lookup returns CDR1 SGHDT and CDR2 YYEEEE. For the CDR3, the DNA is TGTGCCAGCAGCTACGGCCGGGACAGGGTTTTCGTTGATACGCAGTATTTT. It translates to CASSYGRDRVFVDTQYF.

This rearrangement joins TRBV6-5 to TRBJ1-2; 8 bases are shared with TRBD1. Germline V lookup: CDR1 MNHEY, CDR2 SVGAGI. The CDR3 has 14 residues. V was clipped by 2 bases and J by 8 bases; unmatched bases: 7. The CDR3, as DNA: TGTGCCAGCAGTTACGCGACAGGGGCGTGGGGCTACACCTTC. Its protein product is CASSYATGAWGYTF.

The chain uses TRBV9 and TRBJ1-3; weak D call: TRBD1 (6 bases). Trimming cost V 6 bases and J 0 bases, with 13 bases left between them. The CDR3 is 15 amino acids. Germline V gene lookup returns CDR1 SGDLS and CDR2 YYNGEE. CDR3 residues: CASNHGGNSGNTIYF. The CDR3 DNA sequence: TGTGCCAGCAACCACGGGGGCAACTCTGGAAACACCATATATTTT.

The J gene is TRBJ1-3, the V gene TRBV6-5, with 8 bases that match TRBD1. The V gene's germline CDR1 is MNHEY and CDR2 SVGAGI. The J segment lost 0 bases and the V segment lost 6 bases, leaving 1 base of the junction unmatched. This CDR3 is built from 14 residues. DNA for the CDR3: TGTGCCAGCAGCGGGACAGGCTCTGGAAACACCATATATTTT. Its protein product is CASSGTGSGNTIYF.

The chain links TRBV10-3 to TRBJ2-3; weak D call: TRBD2 (6 bases). From germline, CDR1 is ENHRY and CDR2 SYGVKD. V lost 6 bases and J lost 3, with 13 bases in between. This CDR3 is built from 14 residues. The CDR3 sequence: CAISLGLQTDTQYF. For the CDR3, the DNA is TGTGCCATCAGCTTGGGACTCCAAACAGATACGCAGTATTTT.

V gene TRBV27 combines with J gene TRBJ1-1; 9 positions match TRBD1. Trimming removed 5 bases from V and 4 bases from J; junction bases left unmatched: 11. Per the germline V gene, CDR1 is MNHEY and CDR2 is SMNVEV (reference sequence). The CDR3 is 16 amino acids. CDR3 loop: CASSLYPMTGGTEAFF. The CDR3 nucleotides are TGTGCCAGCAGTCTATACCCTATGACAGGGGGCACTGAAGCTTTCTTT.